Shown below are 18 T cell receptor beta chains from a single sample sequenced in a study of T cells in Graves' hyperthyroidism and ophthalmopathy. Authors of the study amplified TCR beta CDR3 regions from RNA transcripts. HTBI primers were used for first-round RT-PCR of the TCR CDR3. TCRdb redid the calling of the multiplex PCR reads with MiXCR, one entry per CDR3 protein. The sample lists approximately 600,000 distinct CDR3 sequences, 11% to 15% occurring once. The sequenced sample was blood. These receptor sequences come from a woman aged 30 to 39 with Graves' hyperthyroidism that later progressed to Graves' ophthalmopathy.

This clonotype was found a few times. The gene calls are TRBV10-3 and TRBJ2-5, with 7 bases identical to TRBD2. J was trimmed by 5 bases and V by 0 bases; bases with no gene match: 3. The CDR3 extends over 14 amino acids. Germline assignment: CDR1 ENHRY and CDR2 SYGVKD. The CDR3 loop is CAISESKGGETQYF. DNA of the CDR3: TGTGCCATCAGTGAGTCGAAGGGAGGGGAGACCCAGTACTTC.

This clonotype was observed at least ten times. The chain carries TRBV29-1 and TRBJ2-3, with D maybe TRBD2 (7 bases). Germline V gene data show CDR1 as SQVTM and CDR2 as ANQGSEA. With 0 bases removed from V and 4 bases from J, the gap between germline ends came to 14 bases. There are 15 residues in the CDR3. DNA for the CDR3: TGCAGCGTTGAAGAAGGGGGGGGGAGGGCAGATACGCAGTATTTT. Its translation is CSVEEGGGRADTQYF.

The sample holds many counts of this clonotype. The chain couples TRBV30 to TRBJ1-1; D gene ambiguous. The ends were cut back, 2 bases at V and 0 bases at J, with 10 bases in the middle. Germline V CDR1 and CDR2: GTSNPN, SVGIG (reference sequence). The CDR3 spans 14 residues. The CDR3 reads CAWSQSPMNTEAFF. For the CDR3, the DNA is TGTGCCTGGAGTCAGTCTCCCATGAACACTGAAGCTTTCTTT. The variable domain in full, completed from reference TRBV30 and TRBJ1-1, reads SQTIHQWPATLVQPVGSPLSLECTVEGTSNPNLYWYRQAAGRGLQLLFYSVGIGQISSEVPQNLSASRPQDRQFILSSKKLLLSDSGFYLCAWSQSPMNTEAFFGQGTRLTVV.

This clonotype has ten or more counts. The gene calls are TRBV3-1 and TRBJ1-3; perhaps TRBD1 as D (5 bases). Germline V gives CDR1 LGHDT, CDR2 YNNKEL (reference sequence). Trimming pared 1 base from V and 6 bases from J, leaving 10 bases between. This CDR3 is 14 amino acids long. As DNA, the CDR3 is TGTGCCAGCAGCCAAGGCTTCAGGGAAAACACCATATATTTT. Translation: CASSQGFRENTIYF.

The chain couples TRBV30 to TRBJ2-7, with TRBD2 as a possible D gene (6 bases). Germline assignment: CDR1 GTSNPN and CDR2 SVGIG (reference sequence). V dropped 4 bases and J dropped 0 bases, with 16 bases sitting between them. This CDR3 spans 15 amino acids. In DNA form, the CDR3 reads TGTGCCTGGACAGGAGGGCCGGGGTACTCCTACGAGCAGTACTTC. This translates into CAWTGGPGYSYEQYF.

The V gene is TRBV18, the J gene TRBJ2-5; no clear D gene. Germline V lookup: CDR1 KGHSH, CDR2 LQKENI. V lost 6 bases to trimming and J lost 5 bases, with 13 bases between them. This CDR3 region has 13 residues. As DNA, the CDR3 is TGTGCCAGCTCGTCCCCCGTGGCTGAGACCCAGTACTTC. Protein sequence: CASSSPVAETQYF.

The V gene is TRBV6-5, the J gene TRBJ2-5, with TRBD1 identical over 9 bases. Germline V lookup: CDR1 MNHEY, CDR2 SVGAGI. J lost 1 base, V lost 0 bases, and 3 bases had no gene match. This CDR3 comprises 16 residues. CDR3 region: CASSYSLTGGQETQYF. CDR3 DNA: TGTGCCAGCAGTTACTCCTTGACAGGGGGCCAAGAGACCCAGTACTTC.

This clonotype was picked up many times. The rearrangement uses TRBV10-3 and TRBJ2-2, with TRBD1 matching over 7 bases. The length of the CDR3 is 15 residues. J was trimmed by 3 bases and V by 0 bases; bases with no gene match: 1. Germline assignment: CDR1 ENHRY and CDR2 SYGVKD. This chain's CDR3 is CAISESGTDTGELFF. CDR3 nucleotides: TGTGCCATCAGTGAGTCCGGGACAGACACCGGGGAGCTGTTTTTT.

The genes are TRBV6-1 and TRBJ1-1; D is undetermined. The germline V gene has CDR1 MNHNS and CDR2 SASEGT. The ends were cut back, 8 bases at V and 6 bases at J, with 22 bases in the middle. This CDR3 contains 15 residues. CDR3 in amino acids: CASGKGPGGVAEAFF. The CDR3 DNA reads as TGTGCCAGCGGGAAGGGTCCGGGAGGTGTCGCTGAAGCTTTCTTT.

Ten or more counts support this clonotype. CDR3 nucleotide sequence: TGTGCCAGCAGTGACCTTGAGACGGCGGGGGTCTATGGCTACACCTTC. It yields the protein CASSDLETAGVYGYTF. The gene calls are TRBV2 and TRBJ1-2; D is perhaps TRBD1 (5 bases). The length of the CDR3 is 16 residues. V lost 3 bases and J lost 4, with 18 bases in between. Per germline, CDR1 SNHLY and CDR2 FYNNEI. The whole variable domain, remainder taken from reference TRBV2 and TRBJ1-2, is EPEVTQTPSHQVTQMGQEVILRCVPISNHLYFYWYRQILGQKVEFLVSFYNNEISEKSEIFDDQFSVERPDGSNFTLKIRSTKLEDSAMYFCASSDLETAGVYGYTFGSGTRLTVV.

This clonotype was found many times. The rearrangement joins TRBV28 to TRBJ1-2; possibly TRBD1 for D (5 bases). The CDR3 covers 14 residues. The V gene's germline CDR1 is MDHEN and CDR2 SYDVKM. V was trimmed by 3 bases and J by 8 bases, leaving 16 bases between them. In nucleotides, the CDR3 is TGTGCCAGCAGTTTGGCAGGGAATGAAGTGGGCTACACCTTC. Protein sequence: CASSLAGNEVGYTF.

This clonotype has only a few counts. The chain uses TRBV6-1 and TRBJ1-2; 8 nucleotides agree with TRBD1. Germline V lookup: CDR1 MNHNS, CDR2 SASEGT. V trimming: 6 bases; J trimming: 6 bases; junction bases outside the gene matches: 6. The CDR3 loop spans 13 amino acids. As DNA, the CDR3 is TGTGCCAGCAGAGACAGGGGAAGGGATGGCTACACCTTC. It specifies CASRDRGRDGYTF.

This clonotype was detected only a few times. The chain employs TRBV6-1 and TRBJ1-5; TRBD1 agrees at 7 bases. Germline trimming cut 1 base from V and 6 bases from J; bases unmatched to any gene: 12. This CDR3 contains 17 residues. Per germline, CDR1 MNHNS and CDR2 SASEGT. The DNA for the CDR3 is TGTGCCAGCAGTGAAGTGCCGACAGGGTTATTTGGTCAGCCCCAGCATTTT. It specifies CASSEVPTGLFGQPQHF.

The table lists this clonotype with many counts. The gene calls are TRBV6-1 and TRBJ2-7; TRBD1 aligns across 9 bases. Germline-derived CDR1 and CDR2 are MNHNS and SASEGT. V was pared by 6 bases and J by 5 bases, with 11 bases of the junction left unmatched. This CDR3 region has 15 residues. CDR3 sequence (DNA): TGTGCCAGCAGAGAGAGCCGGGACAGGGTCCACGAGCAGTACTTC. Protein sequence: CASRESRDRVHEQYF.

The chain couples TRBV6-2 or TRBV6-3 to TRBJ1-2, with D possibly TRBD1 on 5 matching bases. Germline assignment: CDR1 MNHEY and CDR2 SVGEGT. The CDR3 runs 14 residues. Trimming cost V 6 bases and J 4 bases, with 15 bases left between them. CDR3 in DNA: TGTGCCAGCAGATCGAACGGGGGATCCTATGGCTACACCTTC. Protein: CASRSNGGSYGYTF.

The V and J genes are TRBV7-6 and TRBJ2-7; D might be TRBD2 (6 bases). From germline, CDR1 is SGHVS and CDR2 FNYEAQ. With 2 bases removed from V and 3 bases from J, the gap between germline ends came to 11 bases. The length of the CDR3 is 14 residues. For the CDR3, the DNA is TGTGCCAGCAGCTTATGGGGGGAGGTCTACGAGCAGTACTTC. It codes for CASSLWGEVYEQYF.

V and J are TRBV18 and TRBJ2-7; a weak D match, TRBD2 (5 bases). The germline gives CDR1 KGHSH, CDR2 LQKENI. V was shortened by 6 bases and J by 7 bases, with 16 bases between the two germline ends. The CDR3 spans 13 residues. DNA of the CDR3: TGTGCCAGCTCGATCACCGGGGAAGGGGAGCAGTACTTC. This sequence encodes CASSITGEGEQYF.

This clonotype was seen a few times. The chain carries TRBV4-1 and TRBJ2-3; D possibly corresponds to TRBD2 (6 bases). Germline values: CDR1 MGHRA, CDR2 YSYEKL. The CDR3 contains 13 residues. The V gene lost 3 bases and the J gene lost 4 bases, with 8 bases spanning the gap. The chain's CDR3 is CASSHLAADTQYF. The CDR3 DNA reads as TGCGCCAGCAGCCATTTAGCGGCAGATACGCAGTATTTT.